Below, one T cell receptor beta chain is given with its context. The antigen is undetermined. These data originate in a study of T cells after yellow fever vaccination. CDR1 and CDR2 from the germline V gene are DFQATT and SNEGSKA (reference sequence). Trimming cost V 5 bases and J 3 bases; bases outside gene matches: 5. The CDR3 runs 14 residues. General study results and limits: A small share of clonotypes appeared in both CD4 and CD8 compartments.

TCRdb re-called the 5' RACE reads through MiXCR, storing one row per CDR3 protein. The table lists some 160,000 distinct CDR3 sequences, around 7.2% of them singletons, with approximately 2.4% in the top ten. The sequences come from CD4+ T cells sorted from PBMCs, collected around 5 days after the first yellow fever vaccination. The chain recombines TRBV20-1 with TRBJ2-3; 10 positions agree with TRBD2. The receptor was derived from a man aged 18 to 30 who received the YFV17D yellow fever vaccine. CDR3: CSAPPSGGTDTQYF. The DNA of the CDR3 is TGCAGTGCTCCCCCTAGCGGGGGTACAGATACGCAGTATTTT.